This T cell receptor beta chain was profiled in a study of cytomegalovirus exposure and HLA in healthy donors (dated by TCRdb to about 2017). About the investigation overall: According to an earlier analysis of around 600 of the donors, about 179 million T cells yielded roughly 110 million unique TCR beta sequences and more than 250 Gb of sequence data. Alongside the repertoire data, information on donor age, sex, ethnicity and CMV serostatus was compiled. The aim of the study was to test whether cataloging public T cell receptors could identify signatures of past pathogen exposure. In an earlier analysis of 500 to 650 of the donors, high-throughput TCR beta sequencing was used to judge whether each TCR beta V gene segment behaved as functional or pseudogenic. Among about 370 genotyped donors of the cohort, an average of approximately 200,000 unique TCR beta nucleotide sequences was sequenced per donor, of which 15% to 20% were non-productive. The number of typed donors differed by locus: about 620-640 for A, B, C, DRB1 and DQB1; approximately 530 for DQA1; some 590 for DPA1; and some 430 for DPB1. Class I and class II HLA loci were covered by the typing at four-digit resolution. Rather than using new phenotypic data, the later analysis identified candidate immune exposures from TCR beta sequences and from how often those sequences occurred across donors. An early release covering roughly 640 HLA-typed donors comprised 250 to 350 gigabases of sequencing data and tens of millions of unique TCR sequences. Every discovery cohort repertoire had been produced on one sequencing platform. The T cell repertoires of 550 to 850 subjects were profiled by immunosequencing and related to cytomegalovirus serostatus. To predict cytomegalovirus infection status, the study combined high-throughput TCR immunosequencing, statistical association of individual TCRs with disease status, and machine learning. Because of strong linkage in the cohort, 5 or 6 DR-DQ haplotypes were treated as single units for association and clustering. Of the 398 genotyped donors, about 80% fell in the genetic ancestry cluster associated with self-reported Caucasian donors. A later genetic analysis used genome-wide SNP genotypes for about 65% of the 666 donors, treating that subset as a discovery cohort. A separate validation cohort of over a hundred different subjects was used in addition to the roughly 700-subject first cohort. To study patterns of TCR occurrence, a later analysis re-analyzed previously published TCR beta repertoires from 600 to 750 donors and added high-resolution HLA genotyping. Results the study describes overall, beyond this receptor: Correlated functional status among segregating V segments might be attributable to linkage disequilibrium, but an unknown experimental factor could not be ruled out. A later analysis found that most CMV-associated TCR beta chains appeared HLA-restricted, with HLA associations seemingly driven largely by CMV exposure. Compared with equally common non-associated chains, HLA-associated TCR beta chains in a later analysis were more clonally expanded and had lower generation probabilities. The earlier analysis of about 600 of the donors excluded 15 to 20 rarely observed V segments, including chromosome 9 orphons, because counts were too low. In vitro tests confirmed that a few of the cytomegalovirus-associated TCR beta chains recognize cytomegalovirus antigens. In the study, about 150 TCR beta chains were listed as associated with cytomegalovirus. Several of the top co-occurrence clusters appeared to be linked to parvovirus B19, influenza, CMV and Epstein-Barr virus, according to a later analysis. In this cohort, only TCR beta chains were sequenced, and detectable features were limited by the absence of alpha or paired-chain data. A further reported finding was that TCR beta sequences accurately predicted the HLA-A and HLA-B alleles for most subjects in the first cohort. Most TCR sequences were observed very rarely across donors, whereas some public TCRs were present in many individuals. Cytomegalovirus status was reported to be diagnosed by the classifier with high specificity and sensitivity in both the original and validation cohorts. CMV serostatus was the only immune exposure information available for the cohort. According to a later analysis, TCR association rates differed among HLA loci, with DRB1 alleles showing the most associated TCRs and HLA-C alleles showing the fewest. A group of highly shared sequence variants was considered likely to be a technical artifact of the sequencing pipeline. At a false discovery rate of 0.05, a later analysis linked under 20,000 TCR beta sequences to specific HLA alleles. The authors suggested that the approach could potentially be extended to other disease states and immunological phenotypes. Strong co-occurrence of HLA alleles, especially DR and DQ, made assigning TCR associations to individual alleles difficult. In a later genetic analysis, a missense DCLRE1C variant was associated with V-gene and J-gene trimming of TCR beta chains, and the association was replicated in an independent cohort. In a later genetic analysis, fewer N-insertions in productive TCRs were reported among donors in an Asian-associated ancestry cluster than the roughly 700-donor mean. The 87-base-pair reads could not distinguish some IMGT-functional V segments, including TRBV6-2 and TRBV6-3, so those segments were excluded. Because HLA typing was missing for some donors at each locus, association tests included only the typed subset. Broadly in line with IMGT annotations, most TCR beta V segments showed up in productive rearrangements about 90% or about 30% of the time in an earlier analysis of 587 of the donors. Roughly uniform sequencing depth across donors was assumed in presence/absence analyses, although this assumption may not hold.

Libraries were built with the immunoSEQ multiplex PCR assay. For the multiplex PCR, a mixture combining 60 forward primers for TCR Vbeta segments and 13 reverse primers for TCR Jbeta segments was used. The CDR3 region of rearranged TCR beta genes was amplified from genomic DNA with a multiplex PCR assay. The amplified TCR beta libraries were sequenced on the Illumina HiSeq System as 87-base-pair reads. As for the original processing: A later analysis counted tens of millions of unique TCR beta chains across the 670 or so repertoires, and about 10 million of these chains were shared by at least two donors. A nearest-neighbor algorithm error-corrected the raw reads and collapsed the reads into unique sequences, merging closely related sequences to remove PCR and sequencing errors. CDR3 sequences were aligned to IMGT reference sequences to assign V, D and J gene segments. For a sequence to be retained, a match of at least six nucleotides to both a V gene segment and a J gene segment was required. A rearrangement was called productive if the CDR3 had no stop codons and remained in frame with V and J, and every other rearrangement was called non-productive. CDR3 was defined according to IMGT convention as the region running from the second conserved V-encoded cysteine to the conserved J-encoded phenylalanine. The earlier analysis of 500 to 650 of the donors excluded any sequence lacking an unambiguous match to a single V gene segment. An earlier analysis of over 450 of the donors classified V segments as functional when productive rearrangements were above 56.7% and as segregating when the standard deviation between donors was above 5%. To diagnose cytomegalovirus status from the catalog of TCR beta chain sequences, a statistical classification framework was built. A later analysis assigned V and J genes by comparing TCR nucleotide sequences with IMGT/GENE-DB human TR gene sequences. A later analysis assigned CDR3 sequences and most-parsimonious VDJ recombination scenarios with the TCRdist pipeline. In a later analysis, every TCR beta chain was defined by the combination of its CDR3 amino acid sequence and its V-gene family, and reads without a unique V-gene family were dropped. To address suspected cross-contamination and a sequencing artifact, a later analysis removed around 590 highly shared, low-generation-probability nucleotide sequences. A later analysis calculated a clonal expansion index for each public chain from normalized within-repertoire ranks of inferred template counts. In a later analysis, generation probabilities were computed using a VDJ recombination model fitted to out-of-frame rearrangements, and the results were checked against IGoR. Hypergeometric tests were used in a later analysis to score TCR-TCR, TCR-HLA and TCR-CMV co-occurrence, with a repertoire-size bias correction applied to the TCR pairs. A later analysis estimated false discovery rates by permuting HLA or CMV assignments 20 times. In a later analysis, co-occurring TCRs were grouped using DBSCAN, and TCRdist sequence similarity was added for clustering within HLA-allele-positive subsets. Repertoires with fewer than 30,000 or more than 120,000 public chains, plus five repertoires with anomalous nucleotide sharing, were excluded from co-occurrence clustering. This immuneACCESS table, as held by TCRdb, lists in-frame sequences with V and J called but not all clones. Of the missing ones, under half trace to an unresolved V gene in checked studies; the others have no known cause. V, J and clone size reflect that table, while D and trimming were determined from the DNA. The sample table records 68,000 or so clones. The top ten hold 7.5% of the sample.

Turning to this clone: No antigen is known for it.

V is reduced by 8 bases and J by 5 bases, leaving a spacing of 9 bases between them. Measured from the cysteine to the phenylalanine, the CDR3 is 12 residues long. CDR3 DNA only is kept here, 36 bases in frame from base 1. The germline V gene sets CDR1 to KGHSH and CDR2 to LQKENI. In total, approximately 690 healthy bone marrow donors made up the cohort. All cohort members were sampled while nominally healthy, although unrecorded immune exposures were likely present. The donor tested CMV seropositive and was one of the 289 seropositive cohort members. A peripheral blood sample was collected from each donor, and TCR beta sequencing was performed on peripheral blood mononuclear cells. Genomic DNA extraction from the blood cell samples was performed with the Qiagen DNeasy Blood Extraction Kit.

Sequenced sample: PBMCs. This TCR was recovered from a female donor in good health and CMV-seropositive. This receptor chain uses TRBV18 and TRBJ2-2, with a tentative D gene TRBD1 over 6 matching bases. In nucleotides, the sequence is TGTGCCAGCGGACAGAGAACCGGGGAGCTGTTTTTT. Its product reads: CASGQRTGELFF.